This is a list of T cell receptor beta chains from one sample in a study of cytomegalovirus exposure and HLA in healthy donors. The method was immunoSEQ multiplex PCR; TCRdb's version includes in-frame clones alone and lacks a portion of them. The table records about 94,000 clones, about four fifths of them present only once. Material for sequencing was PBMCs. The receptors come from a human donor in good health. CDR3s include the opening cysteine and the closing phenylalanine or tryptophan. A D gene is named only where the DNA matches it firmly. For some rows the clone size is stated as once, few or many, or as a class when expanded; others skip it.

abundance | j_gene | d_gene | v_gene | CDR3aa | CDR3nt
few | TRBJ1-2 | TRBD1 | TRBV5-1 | CASSLIPGGNYGYTF | TGCGCCAGCAGCTTGATTCCAGGGGGCAACTATGGCTACACCTTC
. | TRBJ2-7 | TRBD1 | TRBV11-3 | CASSPGTGINEQYF | TGTGCCAGCAGCCCCGGGACAGGGATTAACGAGCAGTACTTC
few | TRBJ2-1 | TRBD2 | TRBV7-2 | CASSSPKLLAGSFNEQFF | TGTGCCAGCAGCTCCCCAAAGCTACTAGCGGGATCGTTCAATGAGCAGTTCTTC
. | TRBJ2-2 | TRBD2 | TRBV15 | CATSRDLAGHTGELFF | TGTGCCACCAGCAGAGATTTAGCGGGTCACACCGGGGAGCTGTTTTTT
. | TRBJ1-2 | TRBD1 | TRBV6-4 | CASSDRGYGYTF | TGTGCCAGCTCTGACAGGGGCTATGGCTACACCTTC
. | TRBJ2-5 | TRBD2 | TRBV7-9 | CASQRGGGQETQYF | TGTGCCAGCCAACGGGGGGGCGGTCAAGAGACCCAGTACTTC
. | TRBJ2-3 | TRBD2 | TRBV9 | CASSVGGAGAWADTQYF | TGTGCCAGCAGCGTAGGAGGAGCGGGAGCGTGGGCAGATACGCAGTATTTT
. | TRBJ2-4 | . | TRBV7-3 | CASSPRREPPINIQYF | TGTGCCAGCAGCCCCCGTCGGGAGCCACCGATAAACATTCAGTACTTC
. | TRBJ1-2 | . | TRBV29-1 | CSVESGEGYTF | TGCAGCGTTGAATCTGGAGAGGGCTACACCTTC
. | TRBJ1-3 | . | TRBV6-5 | CASSPTRSSGNTIYF | TGTGCCAGCAGCCCGACTAGAAGCTCTGGAAACACCATATATTTT
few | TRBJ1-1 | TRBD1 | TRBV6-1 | CASIADRAENTEAFF | TGTGCCAGCATCGCGGACAGGGCGGAGAACACTGAAGCTTTCTTT
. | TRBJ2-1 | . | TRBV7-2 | CASSSLPGDPYNEQFF | TGTGCCAGCAGCTCCCTACCGGGTGACCCCTACAATGAGCAGTTCTTC
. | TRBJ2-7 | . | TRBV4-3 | CASSQDRLSEQYF | TGCGCCAGCAGCCAAGATCGGTTGAGCGAGCAGTACTTC
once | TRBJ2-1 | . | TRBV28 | CASSLGGAQDNEQFF | TGTGCCAGCAGTTTGGGGGGGGCGCAGGACAATGAGCAGTTCTTC
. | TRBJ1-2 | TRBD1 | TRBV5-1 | CASSSPGQGYGYTF | TGCGCCAGCAGCTCCCCGGGACAGGGGTATGGCTACACCTTC
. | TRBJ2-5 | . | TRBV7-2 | CASSGDYQETQYF | TGTGCCAGCAGCGGGGACTACCAAGAGACCCAGTACTTC
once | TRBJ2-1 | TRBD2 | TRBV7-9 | CASSTAGTSEINEQFF | TGTGCCAGCAGCACAGCAGGGACTAGCGAAATCAATGAGCAGTTCTTC
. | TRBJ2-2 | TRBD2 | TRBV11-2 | CASSRTSGSGNTGELFF | TGTGCCAGCAGCCGGACTAGCGGGAGCGGGAACACCGGGGAGCTGTTTTTT
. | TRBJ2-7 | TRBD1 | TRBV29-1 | CSVVEGTGSEQYF | TGCAGCGTTGTCGAGGGGACAGGGAGCGAGCAGTACTTC
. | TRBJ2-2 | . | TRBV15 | CATSRGRGTGELFF | TGTGCCACCAGCCGCGGGCGGGGCACCGGGGAGCTGTTTTTT
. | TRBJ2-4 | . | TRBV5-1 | CASGRDSTWDIQYF | TGCGCCAGCGGGCGGGACTCCACGTGGGACATTCAGTACTTC
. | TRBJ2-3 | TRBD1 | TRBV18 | CASSRAGTGGDTQYF | TGTGCCAGCTCACGGGCCGGGACAGGCGGCGATACGCAGTATTTT
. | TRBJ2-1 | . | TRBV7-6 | CASSPVYNNEQFF | TGTGCCAGCAGCCCTGTCTATAACAATGAGCAGTTCTTC
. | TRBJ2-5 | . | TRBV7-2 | CASSPARAAETQYF | TGTGCCAGCAGCCCAGCCAGGGCTGCGGAGACCCAGTACTTC
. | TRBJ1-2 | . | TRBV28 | CASSAPPLADYGYTF | TGTGCCAGCAGTGCCCCCCCCCTTGCAGACTATGGCTACACCTTC
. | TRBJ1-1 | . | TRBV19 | CASSIDRDTEAFF | TGTGCCAGTAGTATAGACAGGGACACTGAAGCTTTCTTT
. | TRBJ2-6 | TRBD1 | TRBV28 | CASSPGGAGANVLTF | TGTGCCAGCAGTCCAGGGGGCGCTGGGGCCAACGTCCTGACTTTC
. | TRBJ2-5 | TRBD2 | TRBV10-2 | CATANLLAGQETQYF | TGCGCCACCGCCAACCTCCTAGCGGGGCAAGAGACCCAGTACTTC
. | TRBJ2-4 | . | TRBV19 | CASSISGFENIQYF | TGTGCCAGTAGTATCTCGGGGTTTGAAAACATTCAGTACTTC